This T cell receptor (beta chain) appears in the sequencing data of a study of CD8 T cells in ankylosing spondylitis (dated by TCRdb to about 2017). Describing the broader study: The study set out to find disease-linked TCR variants by profiling T cell receptor beta repertoires in ankylosing spondylitis patients and healthy donors. In total, the full study cohort was made up of some 110 healthy donors and about two dozen ankylosing spondylitis patients. Peripheral blood was sampled, and synovial fluid was also collected from ankylosing spondylitis patients.

What the study reported, not specific to this receptor: The disease-linked clones were reported as significantly enriched in matched synovial fluid samples from ankylosing spondylitis patients. In peripheral blood, the disease-linked clones were found at relatively low frequencies and had a CD8+ phenotype. Some of the motif variants had been reported before in the synovial fluid and blood of reactive arthritis patients, a finding that suggests common disease-initiation mechanisms. Blood from ankylosing spondylitis patients appeared to be characterized by a TCR beta motif made up of seven or eight highly homologous amino acid variants.

Sequencing was performed on an Illumina HiSeq 2500. Quantitative 5'-RACE with molecular barcodes was the method used to prepare the TCR beta libraries. Under the source paper's analysis protocol: A new computational method, built on a probabilistic model of VDJ rearrangement, was used to identify disease-linked TCR variants. The public reads were reprocessed in TCRdb via fastp at Q25 and MiXCR, keeping in-frame beta chains. CDR3 protein duplicates are merged, each entry listing the most common genes and DNA. These V and J calls rely on TCRdb rather than the paper's analysis. Across this sample there are about 130,000 distinct CDR3 sequences, with approximately 9.9% seen only once. Roughly 3.3% of the sample comes from the top ten. At least ten counts were recorded for this clonotype. The clone's antigen remains unknown. Within one base of it there is no much larger clone, and no base qualities were kept.

This receptor was obtained from a male donor with ankylosing spondylitis or in good health (not recorded which). Sequencing was done on a sample of blood, either unsorted or a sorted T cell fraction (not recorded which).

In nucleotide form, the sequence is TGTGCCAGTTCCGGGACAACTAAGCCGCAGTACTTC. Translated, it gives CASSGTTKPQYF. The chain links TRBV6-2 or TRBV6-3 with TRBJ2-7; tentative D gene TRBD1, with 6 bases matching. V and J lose 9 bases and 9 bases, and a span of 18 bases separates them. The CDR3 contains 12 residues, cysteine and phenylalanine counted. Of all the DNA, just the CDR3 is kept, 36 bases in frame from base 1. CDR1 and CDR2 were assigned from the germline V gene as MNHEY and SVGEGT.